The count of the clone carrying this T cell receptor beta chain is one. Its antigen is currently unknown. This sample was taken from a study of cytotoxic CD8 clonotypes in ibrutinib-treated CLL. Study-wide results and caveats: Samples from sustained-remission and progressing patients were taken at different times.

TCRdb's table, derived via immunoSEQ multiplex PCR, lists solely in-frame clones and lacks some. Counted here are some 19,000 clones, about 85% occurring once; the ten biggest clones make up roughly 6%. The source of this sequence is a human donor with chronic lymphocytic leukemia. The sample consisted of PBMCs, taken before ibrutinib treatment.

Here the CDR3 DNA reads TGTGCCAGCAGTTTAGCCCAACAGGGGAAGCCCCAGCATTTT. Amino acids: CASSLAQQGKPQHF. The gene calls are TRBV28 and TRBJ1-5; 7 positions match TRBD1. CDR1 is MDHEN, CDR2 SYDVKM, per germline. The V segment lost 2 bases and the J segment 8 bases; nucleotides outside the gene matches: 6. This CDR3 contains 14 residues.